The 25 T cell receptor beta chains below all came from one sample that was sequenced in a study of T-cell reconstitution after alpha-beta-depleted transplantation in children (dated by TCRdb to between 2015 and 2016). Library preparation was by PCR. TCRdb lists the instrument as Illumina HiSeq 2500. TCR libraries were prepared with molecular barcoding, using unique molecular identifiers to normalize TCRbeta repertoire quantification. Through fastp at Q25 and MiXCR, TCRdb rebuilt clones from the public reads, retaining in-frame beta chains. Every CDR3 protein is listed once, alongside the most common genes and DNA of its rows. A total of some 600,000 distinct CDR3 sequences appear in this sample, 16% of them only once. The top ten clonotypes cover around 0.96% of the sample. The sequencing here drew on PBMCs from the stem cell graft donor, taken from the stem cell graft. These receptors originate from a human donor who donated a stem cell graft to a child with acute myeloid leukemia.

This clonotype was seen many times. The rearrangement joins TRBV29-1 to TRBJ1-3, with TRBD1 matching over 7 bases. This CDR3 contains 15 residues. V shed 5 bases and J 0 bases; nucleotides not matched to a gene: 7. Looked up from germline, CDR1 is SQVTM and CDR2 is ANQGSEA. The CDR3 is CSVSTGSSSGNTIYF. The CDR3 DNA is TGCAGCGTTTCGACAGGGTCGTCCTCTGGAAACACCATATATTTT. The full variable domain, rest sourced from reference TRBV29-1 and TRBJ1-3, is SAVISQKPSRDICQRGTSLTIQCQVDSQVTMMFWYRQQPGQSLTLIATANQGSEATYESGFVIDKFPISRPNLTFSTLTVSNMSPEDSSIYLCSVSTGSSSGNTIYFGEGSWLTVV.

CDR3 DNA sequence: TGTGCCAGCAGCTCGGAGGGCGCGTCGCTGGAGACCCAGTACTTC. Translated, it gives CASSSEGASLETQYF. The chain recombines TRBV7-8 with TRBJ2-5; D perhaps matches TRBD2 (6 bases). Germline loops: CDR1 SGHVS, CDR2 FQNEAQ. The V gene lost 4 bases and the J gene lost 5 bases, with 17 bases spanning the gap. The CDR3 consists of 15 residues.

This clonotype was recorded a few times. The chain couples TRBV18 to TRBJ2-2, with 8 bases aligning to TRBD1. This CDR3 has 15 residues. Germline lookup yields CDR1 KGHSH and CDR2 LQKENI. Unmatched junction bases numbered 3, after V lost 0 bases and J lost 6 bases. In DNA form, the CDR3 reads TGTGCCAGCTCACCACCGGGACAGGATCCCGGGGAGCTGTTTTTT. This translates into CASSPPGQDPGELFF.

This clonotype was seen repeatedly, ten times or more. This chain connects TRBV20-1 to TRBJ1-2; perhaps TRBD1 as D (5 bases). Trimming shortened V by 0 bases and J by 7 bases, and 18 bases separated the two germline ends. The CDR3 covers 15 residues. Germline CDR1 is DFQATT and CDR2 is SNEGSKA (reference sequence). The CDR3 loop is CSARDGTETSAGYTF. The CDR3 DNA follows: TGCAGTGCTAGAGACGGGACGGAGACCTCAGCTGGCTACACCTTC.

This clonotype has a count of ten or more. The chain combines TRBV7-2 with TRBJ2-7; perhaps TRBD2 as D (6 bases). The germline V gene encodes CDR1 SGHTA and CDR2 FQGNSA. The CDR3 extends over 16 amino acids. Trimming stripped 0 bases from V and 6 bases from J, with 18 bases between. CDR3 bases: TGTGCCAGCAGCTTAGCCGAGACTAGTTCCCGATTCGAGCAGTACTTC. This translates into CASSLAETSSRFEQYF.

In this sample, this clonotype turned up many times. V and J are TRBV20-1 and TRBJ1-6; TRBD1 agrees at 11 bases. The CDR3 runs 13 residues. Germline V gene data show CDR1 as DFQATT and CDR2 as SNEGSKA (reference sequence). J gave up 11 bases and V 5 bases, and 5 bases lay outside the gene matches. The CDR3 DNA reads as TGCAGTGCTGAACGGGACAGGGGGACACCCCTCCACTTT. This encodes CSAERDRGTPLHF.

This clonotype was seen only a few times. The chain employs TRBV5-5 and TRBJ2-7, with TRBD2 matching over 8 bases. CDR3 length: 15 amino acids. Germline V gene sequence: CDR1 SGHKS, CDR2 YYEKEE (reference sequence). Trimming cost V 0 bases and J 3 bases; bases outside gene matches: 5. The CDR3 DNA follows: TGTGCCAGCAGCTTGGAGGGCGGGGGGCTCTACGAGCAGTACTTC. Amino acids: CASSLEGGGLYEQYF.

This clonotype showed up just once. This chain joins TRBV20-1 and TRBJ1-5; D call uncertain. This CDR3 has 16 residues. From germline, CDR1 is DFQATT and CDR2 SNEGSKA (reference sequence). Trimming removed 0 bases from V and 2 bases from J, with 14 bases in between. The CDR3, as DNA: TGCAGTGCTAGAGATTCTCGACCCGAGCGCAATCAGCCCCAGCATTTT. It is translated as CSARDSRPERNQPQHF.

The table lists this clonotype with many counts. The chain's CDR3 is CSARDLTGVGNEQFF. DNA for the CDR3: TGCAGTGCTAGAGATCTCACAGGGGTCGGCAATGAGCAGTTCTTC. The rearrangement joins TRBV20-1 to TRBJ2-1, with TRBD1 identical over 7 bases. The length of the CDR3 is 15 residues. With V trimmed by 0 bases and J by 6 bases, 8 bases remained unmatched. CDR1 and CDR2 (germline): DFQATT, SNEGSKA (reference sequence).

This clonotype was counted many times. This chain connects TRBV10-3 to TRBJ2-7; 9 nucleotides align to TRBD1. The junction had 5 bases not matched to a gene; V was cut back by 5 bases and J by 0 bases. The CDR3 runs 15 residues. Germline CDR1 reads ENHRY; CDR2 reads SYGVKD. The CDR3 region has the DNA TGTGCCATCAGTCCGGGGACAGGGACCTCCTACGAGCAGTACTTC. Translating it yields CAISPGTGTSYEQYF.

This clonotype has only a few counts. V gene TRBV12-3 or TRBV12-4 combines with J gene TRBJ2-7; D perhaps matches TRBD2 (6 bases). The CDR3 runs to 14 residues. Trimming took 3 bases from V and 3 from J, leaving 12 bases between them. In DNA form, the CDR3 reads TGTGCCAGCAGTTTTTTTCAGGGAGGCTACGAGCAGTACTTC. Amino acid sequence: CASSFFQGGYEQYF.

This clonotype was counted a few times. The rearrangement joins TRBV20-1 to TRBJ1-6; D gene ambiguous. CDR3 size: 14 residues. CDR1 is DFQATT and CDR2 is SNEGSKA in the germline V gene (reference sequence). V was pared by 1 base and J by 8 bases, with 12 bases between. For the CDR3, the DNA is TGCAGTGCTAGAGTCGGTACAGATCATTCACCCCTCCACTTT. Translation gives CSARVGTDHSPLHF.

The chain uses TRBV7-2 and TRBJ2-5, with D tentatively TRBD1 (6 bases). V dropped 4 bases and J dropped 5 bases, with 14 bases sitting between them. The CDR3 extends over 14 amino acids. Germline loops: CDR1 SGHTA, CDR2 FQGNSA. The CDR3 nucleotides are TGTGCCAGCAGCTACAGTAGGGGGATTGAGACCCAGTACTTC. This codes for CASSYSRGIETQYF.

The chain uses TRBV2 and TRBJ2-2; D unresolved. CDR1 and CDR2 (germline): SNHLY, FYNNEI. The CDR3 covers 15 residues. Trimming shortened V by 7 bases and J by 1 base, and 13 bases separated the two germline ends. Here the CDR3 reads CASMALNLNTGELFF. The CDR3, as DNA: TGTGCCAGCATGGCGTTGAACCTGAACACCGGGGAGCTGTTTTTT.

The chain is built from TRBV5-1 and TRBJ1-4; D not certain. Germline V lookup: CDR1 SGHRS, CDR2 YFSETQ. Trimming removed 1 base from V and 0 bases from J, with 7 bases in between. This CDR3 spans 15 amino acids. The CDR3 loop reads CASSLRSATNEKLFF. CDR3 coding DNA: TGCGCCAGCAGCTTGCGAAGTGCAACTAATGAAAAACTGTTTTTT. The full variable domain, rest sourced from reference TRBV5-1 and TRBJ1-4, is KAGVTQTPRYLIKTRGQQVTLSCSPISGHRSVSWYQQTPGQGLQFLFEYFSETQRNKGNFPGRFSGRQFSNSRSEMNVSTLELGDSALYLCASSLRSATNEKLFFGSGTQLSVL.

This clonotype was seen repeatedly, ten times or more. This chain uses TRBV20-1 with TRBJ2-7, with TRBD1 matching over 9 bases. The length of the CDR3 is 16 residues. CDR1 and CDR2 (germline): DFQATT, SNEGSKA (reference sequence). V lost 2 bases, J lost 2 bases, and 10 bases stayed unmatched. The CDR3 spells CSARTTGTGITYEQYF. The CDR3 DNA follows: TGCAGTGCTAGAACAACCGGGACAGGGATAACCTACGAGCAGTACTTC.

This clonotype was recorded a few times. The chain uses TRBV10-3 and TRBJ2-5; 13 bases agree with TRBD2. The length of the CDR3 is 15 residues. The J segment lost 5 bases and the V segment lost 3 bases, leaving 3 bases of the junction unmatched. Germline loops: CDR1 ENHRY, CDR2 SYGVKD. This CDR3 reads CAISEGLAGVETQYF. CDR3 nucleotide sequence: TGTGCCATCAGTGAAGGACTAGCGGGGGTGGAGACCCAGTACTTC.

The chain employs TRBV3-1 and TRBJ1-2; 7 bases are shared with TRBD1. This CDR3 comprises 16 residues. Germline V gene lookup returns CDR1 LGHDT and CDR2 YNNKEL (reference sequence). V lost 0 bases, J lost 6 bases, and 10 bases stayed unmatched. CDR3 nucleotides: TGTGCCAGCAGCCAAGATTGGGGAGGGGGCAAAGATGGCTACACCTTC. This sequence encodes CASSQDWGGGKDGYTF.

There are many counts of this clonotype. The chain recombines TRBV20-1 with TRBJ1-6; a weak D match, TRBD1 (5 bases). The germline V gene has CDR1 DFQATT and CDR2 SNEGSKA (reference sequence). The V end was cut by 3 bases, the J end by 8 bases, with 11 bases between. The length of the CDR3 is 13 residues. The CDR3 nucleotides read TGCAGTGCTAGGGCGGGGGATGATTCACCCCTCCACTTT. The encoded protein is CSARAGDDSPLHF.

This clonotype has more than one count but fewer than ten. The chain links TRBV13 to TRBJ2-7; D gene unclear. Germline V gene sequence: CDR1 PRHDT, CDR2 FYEKMQ (reference sequence). V was pared by 3 bases and J by 4 bases, with 7 bases between. The CDR3 runs to 12 residues. The CDR3 spells CASSFLSYEQYF. The DNA of the CDR3 is TGTGCCAGCAGCTTTCTGAGTTACGAGCAGTACTTC.

The V gene is TRBV27, the J gene TRBJ2-7; D is undetermined. In germline, CDR1 is MNHEY, CDR2 SMNVEV (reference sequence). V was trimmed by 7 bases and J by 2 bases, leaving 9 bases between them. The CDR3 extends over 12 amino acids. CDR3 region: CASTSPTYEQYF. The DNA for the CDR3 is TGTGCCAGCACCTCCCCCACCTACGAGCAGTACTTC.

At least ten counts were recorded for this clonotype. V and J are TRBV5-5 and TRBJ1-2; D gene unclear. The CDR3 sequence is 13 residues long. With 4 bases removed from V and 8 bases from J, the gap between germline ends came to 15 bases. Germline assignment: CDR1 SGHKS and CDR2 YYEKEE (reference sequence). CDR3 DNA: TGTGCCAGCAGCCGGGTGGGGATCCAAGGCTACACCTTC. Translating it yields CASSRVGIQGYTF.

This clonotype has ten or more counts. CDR3 sequence reads: CASSLNTGDYEQYV. The CDR3 region has the DNA TGCGCCAGCAGCCTTAATACGGGTGACTACGAGCAGTACGTC. V is TRBV5-1 and J is TRBJ2-7; D remains unclear. With 4 bases removed from V and 3 bases from J, the gap between germline ends came to 14 bases. Germline lookup yields CDR1 SGHRS and CDR2 YFSETQ. The CDR3 contains 14 residues.

In this sample, this clonotype turned up many times. The CDR3 region is CASSLAGVTGELFF. The CDR3 DNA reads TGTGCCAGCAGTTTAGCAGGGGTCACCGGGGAGCTGTTTTTT. The chain recombines TRBV12-3 or TRBV12-4 with TRBJ2-2, with a weak D call TRBD1 (5 bases). The CDR3 runs 14 residues. The V and J ends lost 0 bases and 4 bases respectively, with 6 bases between them.

The chain couples TRBV4-2 to TRBJ2-1; 7 nucleotides align to TRBD1. V dropped 4 bases and J dropped 0; count of bases not matched to a gene: 9. The germline gives CDR1 LGHNA, CDR2 YNFKEQ. The CDR3 extends over 17 amino acids. The CDR3 sequence is CASSPLTGKSSYNEQFF. The DNA for the CDR3 is TGTGCCAGCAGCCCCTTGACAGGGAAGAGCTCCTACAATGAGCAGTTCTTC.